This T cell receptor beta chain was identified in a study of CD8 T cells in ankylosing spondylitis. The CDR3 spans 16 residues. Germline CDR1 and CDR2: DFQATT and SNEGSKA (reference sequence). After removal of 2 bases from V and 9 bases from J, the junction contained 13 bases not matched to a gene. TCR beta libraries were made by quantitative 5'-RACE with molecular barcodes. TCRdb used MiXCR to reprocess the 5' RACE reads, holding one entry per CDR3 protein. The repertoire includes 700,000 to 1,000,000 distinct CDR3 sequences, 12% of them detected once, and just over 0.5% sits in the top ten. General study points: Disease-linked clones bore a CD8+ phenotype and were relatively rare in peripheral blood. Significant enrichment of disease-linked clones was reported in matched ankylosing spondylitis synovial fluid. Before this, some motif variants had been reported in reactive arthritis synovial fluid and blood. A motif of several highly homologous TCR beta variants was seen as apparently characteristic of ankylosing spondylitis blood.

As regards this clonotype: What it binds is unknown.

The chain has TRBV20-1 and TRBJ2-1; 10 bases are shared with TRBD1. The sequence derives from a male donor with ankylosing spondylitis. The sequencing input was blood, either unsorted or a sorted T cell fraction (not recorded which). CDR3 DNA sequence: TGCAGTGCTAGACGGTCGGGGACAGGGGAAGCGGGTGAGCAGTTCTTC. This sequence encodes CSARRSGTGEAGEQFF.